This T cell receptor beta chain was sequenced for a study of T cells and Merkel cell carcinoma outcomes. Concerning this clone itself: The target antigen is unknown.

Profiled with immunoSEQ multiplex PCR; TCRdb holds only in-frame clones, not every one. The data show approximately 12,000 clones, about 95% seen once. Trimming pared 0 bases from V and 5 bases from J, leaving 13 bases between. The CDR3 extends over 15 amino acids. CDR1 SGHRS and CDR2 YFSETQ come from the germline V gene. Study-wide points: In Merkel cell carcinoma, repertoire and T-cell density reportedly predicted outcomes.

This chain connects TRBV5-1 to TRBJ2-3; no reliable D call. The sequenced sample consisted of tumor tissue from Merkel cell carcinoma. This sequence originates from a human donor with Merkel cell carcinoma. The CDR3 spells CASSLASRLIDTQYF. The CDR3 bases are TGCGCCAGCAGCTTGGCCTCCAGGCTCATAGATACGCAGTATTTT.